Following are 18 T cell receptor beta chains from one sample sequenced in a study of blood T cells in healthy people across ages. PCR was performed a second time for about 7 to 11 cycles using a sample-barcoded 5' primer and a J-beta primer mix. TCRdb redid the calling of the 5' RACE reads with MiXCR, one entry per CDR3 protein. This table holds around 1,000,000 distinct CDR3 sequences, under 30% found once. This sample was shared with a second study, whose subject was T cells of mothers and their children.

The specimen was blood. These receptor sequences come from a girl under 10 years old in good health.

The rearrangement links TRBV7-2 to TRBJ2-5; perhaps TRBD1 as D (6 bases). Trimming took 8 bases from V and 14 from J, leaving 18 bases between them. Germline values: CDR1 SGHTA, CDR2 FQGNSA. The CDR3 is made up of 11 amino acids. This chain's CDR3 is CASRSGVHIYF. CDR3 bases: TGTGCCAGCCGATCAGGGGTCCACATTTACTTC.

The chain links TRBV7-9 to TRBJ2-3; no definite D call. CDR1 SEHNR and CDR2 FQNEAQ come from the germline V gene (reference sequence). This CDR3 spans 15 amino acids. V was pared by 3 bases and J by 0 bases, with 10 bases between. The CDR3 DNA follows: TGTGCCAGCAGCTTTTTGGGAACTAGCACAGATACGCAGTATTTT. Amino acid sequence: CASSFLGTSTDTQYF.

The V call is TRBV10-3, the J call TRBJ2-3; no clear D. The germline V and J ends were trimmed by 6 bases and 6 bases, with 7 bases remaining between them. The CDR3 loop spans 11 amino acids. Germline V CDR1 and CDR2: ENHRY, SYGVKD. DNA for the CDR3: TGTGCCATCAGGGCGGTCGATACGCAGTATTTT. Protein: CAIRAVDTQYF.

This clonotype occurred a few times. The gene calls are TRBV5-1 and TRBJ2-1; the D gene is possibly TRBD2 (6 bases). The CDR3 length is 16 residues. Germline-derived CDR1 and CDR2 are SGHRS and YFSETQ. V lost 0 bases and J lost 6, with 16 bases in between. DNA of the CDR3: TGCGCCAGCAGCTTGGTCGGGACGGGGGAGATCAATGAGCAGTTCTTC. Protein product: CASSLVGTGEINEQFF.

The chain combines TRBV5-1 with TRBJ2-7; 8 nucleotides agree with TRBD1. After removal of 0 bases from V and 0 bases from J, the junction contained 5 bases not matched to a gene. CDR3 length: 16 residues. The germline V gene has CDR1 SGHRS and CDR2 YFSETQ. The CDR3 here is CASSLGGQAHSYEQYF. CDR3 bases: TGCGCCAGCAGCTTGGGGGGACAGGCCCACTCCTACGAGCAGTACTTC.

This clonotype turned up a few times. In nucleotides, the CDR3 is TGCGCCAGCAGCCAAGAGGAAAGTACGCCCCAGCATTTT. It codes for CASSQEESTPQHF. This chain uses TRBV4-3 with TRBJ1-5; D is uncertain. V was pared by 0 bases and J by 9 bases, with 9 bases between. The CDR3 length is 13 residues. Germline values: CDR1 LGHNA, CDR2 YSLEER.

This clonotype was detected a few times. This chain joins TRBV20-1 and TRBJ2-7; 7 nucleotides match TRBD1. From germline, CDR1 is DFQATT and CDR2 SNEGSKA (reference sequence). Germline trimming cut 6 bases from V and 0 bases from J; bases unmatched to any gene: 2. This CDR3 region has 12 residues. This chain's CDR3 is CSAWDSSYEQYF. In DNA form, the CDR3 reads TGCAGTGCCTGGGACAGCTCCTACGAGCAGTACTTC.

As for this clonotype: An end of the junction does not agree with germline; a read error may underlie this. The V gene is TRBV7-9, the J gene TRBJ2-5; TRBD1 might be the D (5 bases). The last part of the DNA fits TRBJ2-1 better; the J call may be wrong. The CDR3 loop spans 16 amino acids. The V gene's germline CDR1 is SEHNR and CDR2 FQNEAQ (reference sequence). CDR3 sequence reads: CACSLVPTGYENEQFF. As DNA, the CDR3 is TGTGCCTGCAGCTTAGTACCCACAGGTTACGAGAATGAGCAGTTCTTC.

This clonotype was observed a handful of times. The rearrangement links TRBV5-1 to TRBJ2-1; D is possibly TRBD2 (5 bases). V lost 0 bases and J lost 0, with 22 bases in between. The CDR3 runs to 20 residues. Germline assignment: CDR1 SGHRS and CDR2 YFSETQ. The DNA of the CDR3 is TGCGCCAGCAGCTTGGACCCGGACGGTCTGATGGGGAGCTCCTACAATGAGCAGTTCTTC. It is translated as CASSLDPDGLMGSSYNEQFF.

This clonotype has just a few counts. The chain employs TRBV28 and TRBJ2-7, with D uncertain. The CDR3 extends over 15 amino acids. Germline CDR1 MDHEN, CDR2 SYDVKM. V gave up 8 bases and J gave up 4 bases, with 21 bases separating them. The CDR3 bases are TGTGCCAGCCACACCCCTGGGGAAGGACCTTACGAGCAGTACTTC. Amino acid sequence: CASHTPGEGPYEQYF.

This clonotype has at least ten counts. This chain links TRBV2 with TRBJ2-5, with no clear D. The DNA matches TRBJ2-7 better at its end, which makes the J call doubtful. This CDR3 comprises 10 residues. CDR1 and CDR2 (germline): SNHLY, FYNNEI. The CDR3 region is CASSVYEQYF. The CDR3 nucleotides are TGTGCCAGCAGCGTTTACGAGCAGTACTTC.

This chain connects TRBV29-1 to TRBJ1-2; tentatively, D is TRBD1 (5 bases). The CDR3 sequence is 15 residues long. Germline assignment: CDR1 SQVTM and CDR2 ANQGSEA. V was pared by 0 bases and J by 5 bases, with 16 bases between. CDR3 loop: CSVEDLLGGGYGYTF. CDR3 nucleotide sequence: TGCAGCGTTGAAGATCTTCTAGGTGGGGGTTATGGCTACACCTTC.

There are a few counts of this clonotype. The V and J genes are TRBV20-1 and TRBJ2-1, with no clear D. The CDR3 is 12 residues long. The germline CDR1 and CDR2 sequences are DFQATT and SNEGSKA (reference sequence). V was cut by 3 bases and J by 10 bases, with 13 bases left in between. The CDR3: CSASPATYEQFF. The DNA for the CDR3 is TGCAGTGCTAGCCCAGCCACATACGAGCAGTTCTTC.

In its sample, this clonotype was seen a few times. This chain links TRBV12-3 or TRBV12-4 with TRBJ1-1; D remains unclear. V lost 6 bases to trimming and J lost 11 bases, with 16 bases between them. The CDR3 totals 12 residues. The CDR3 sequence is CASSLERLAAFF. The CDR3 DNA is TGTGCCAGCAGCCTGGAGAGACTGGCGGCTTTCTTT.

This clonotype was seen more than once but under ten times. The chain is built from TRBV5-8 and TRBJ1-5; TRBD1 aligns across 7 bases. With 1 base clipped from V and 5 bases from J, the junction kept 3 bases outside the gene matches. This CDR3 is built from 14 residues. Germline V lookup: CDR1 SGHTS, CDR2 YDEGEE. In DNA, the CDR3 is TGTGCCAGCAGCTTGAATAGGGGGCATCAGCCCCAGCATTTT. Translated, it gives CASSLNRGHQPQHF.

V usage is TRBV20-1 and J usage is TRBJ2-3; the D gene could be TRBD1 or TRBD2 (6 bases each). The germline V and J ends were trimmed by 0 bases and 2 bases, with 12 bases remaining between them. Germline V gives CDR1 DFQATT, CDR2 SNEGSKA (reference sequence). This CDR3 comprises 15 residues. The CDR3 DNA reads TGCAGTGCTAGAGATACGGGGGCCTACACAGATACGCAGTATTTT. Amino acids: CSARDTGAYTDTQYF.

This clonotype was counted a few times. Germline is not matched at one junction end, which may reflect a read error. The J gene is TRBJ2-1, the V gene TRBV28, with 10 bases matching TRBD2. CDR1 is MDHEN, CDR2 SYDVKM, per germline. CDR3 length equals 19 residues. This CDR3 is CAGSFGLAGDNPRWNEQFF. The DNA for the CDR3 is TGTGCCGGCAGTTTTGGCCTAGCGGGAGATAATCCCCGGTGGAATGAGCAGTTCTTC.

This clonotype was seen many times. This chain uses TRBV12-3 or TRBV12-4 with TRBJ2-3, with D unresolved. This CDR3 comprises 13 residues. The ends were cut back, 3 bases at V and 1 base at J, with 5 bases in the middle. The CDR3 is CASSFFGTDTQYF. CDR3 DNA: TGTGCCAGCAGTTTTTTTGGCACAGATACGCAGTATTTT.